This entry features one T cell receptor beta chain sequence. The antigen is unknown. The method was immunoSEQ multiplex PCR; TCRdb's version includes in-frame clones alone and lacks a portion of them. The data hold over 200,000 clones, with around nine tenths observed a single time. The sample originates from a study of cytomegalovirus exposure and HLA in healthy donors. Turning to the study itself: The 110 or so validation repertoires used a platform that matched the one used for the 550 to 800 first-cohort repertoires, as a later analysis reported. Broader study findings: The investigators catalogued 150 to 200 TCR beta chains as cytomegalovirus-associated. Subsequent analysis showed first-cohort TCR clusters tending to co-occur in around 110 validation repertoires.

CDR3 size: 15 residues. Germline V lookup: CDR1 LGHNA, CDR2 YNFKEQ. V dropped 3 bases and J dropped 1 base, with 9 bases sitting between them. The receptor was isolated from a woman aged 18-30 years in good health and CMV-seronegative. The sequencing input was PBMCs. The gene calls are TRBV4-2 and TRBJ2-2, with D maybe TRBD2 (6 bases). CDR3 DNA: TGTGCCAGCAGCCAGGGTAGCGGGAACACCGGGGAGCTGTTTTTT. This gives the protein CASSQGSGNTGELFF.